The following is a T cell receptor beta chain sequence with its context. At least ten counts were recorded for this clonotype. Its antigen is not yet known. Nothing much larger sits one base from this clone, and base qualities are not available. The data belong to a study of spatial heterogeneity in lung cancer (dated by TCRdb to about 2019). Looking at the study overall: Beta-chain transcripts were consistently detected in greater numbers than alpha-chain transcripts, which likely reflects a higher abundance of beta-chain transcripts. TCR alpha and beta repertoires were quantitatively compared across multiple tumor regions, matched nontumor lung and blood in non-small cell lung cancer. In the raw uncorrected reads, each unique combination of TCR and UMI appeared more than ten times on average. At surgery, both alpha and beta chains were TCR-sequenced in about 200 tumor regions, about 64 matched nontumor lung samples and some 56 PBMC samples. TCR repertoire features were related to nonsynonymous mutation counts determined by whole-exome sequencing of tumor tissue. The study at large found these results: Confirming at a functional level the hypothesis that regional TCRs recognize regional mutations was considered to require additional single-cell paired TCR alpha and beta sequencing. Ubiquitous expanded tumor TCRs were found in blood more often at tumor resection than at routine follow-up.

Inclusive of the bounding cysteine and phenylalanine, the CDR3 is 14 residues long. Only the CDR3 DNA is retained, 42 bases long and in frame from the first base. The junction shows trimming of 0 bases on V and 5 bases on J, plus 13 bases between the germline ends. CDR1 and CDR2 were assigned from the germline V gene as SQVTM and ANQGSEA. Interpreted using the paper, the time point label stands for: sample taken at primary tumor resection. For TCR sequencing, whole RNA was extracted from tumor and nontumor lung tissue, or from cryopreserved PBMC samples, and no cell sorting was done. Donors were 70 or so patients with early-stage, untreated non-small cell lung cancer from the lung TRACERx cohort. A patient was chosen for TCR sequencing only when enough RNA was available from at least two tumor regions. Libraries were made using 5' RACE. Reads for this sample came from a NextSeq 500. The TCR library protocol attached a unique molecular identifier to each TCR cDNA molecule to allow correction of PCR and sequencing errors. In the authors' own workflow: Decombinator tools were used for TCR identification, UMI-based error correction and CDR3 extraction. Expanded TCRs were defined as those above a frequency of 2 per 1,000, corresponding to the top 1% of the tumor frequency distribution. Renyi diversity was calculated using the R vegan package after each repertoire was subsampled 100 times to 5,000 TCRs. CDR3 similarity networks were built from amino acid triplet string-kernel similarity, connecting CDR3s with pairwise similarity above 0.82. In-frame beta chains were kept once TCRdb had trimmed the public reads at Q25 with fastp and called clones with MiXCR. Rows merge per CDR3 protein into single entries with the most common DNA and genes. The V and J calls shown here were made by TCRdb, not taken from the authors' results. The sample table contains about 85,000 distinct CDR3 sequences; only one count was recorded for approximately 18% of them. The top ten constitute around 5.9% of the sample.

The sequenced sample was PBMCs, obtained at surgery. This TCR was sampled from a male donor with early-stage non-small cell lung cancer. Rearrangement joined TRBV29-1 to TRBJ2-5; perhaps TRBD1 is the D gene, with 6 bases matching. The nucleotides are TGCAGCGTTGAAGATCTGGTAGGGGGTGAGACCCAGTACTTC. This translates into CSVEDLVGGETQYF.